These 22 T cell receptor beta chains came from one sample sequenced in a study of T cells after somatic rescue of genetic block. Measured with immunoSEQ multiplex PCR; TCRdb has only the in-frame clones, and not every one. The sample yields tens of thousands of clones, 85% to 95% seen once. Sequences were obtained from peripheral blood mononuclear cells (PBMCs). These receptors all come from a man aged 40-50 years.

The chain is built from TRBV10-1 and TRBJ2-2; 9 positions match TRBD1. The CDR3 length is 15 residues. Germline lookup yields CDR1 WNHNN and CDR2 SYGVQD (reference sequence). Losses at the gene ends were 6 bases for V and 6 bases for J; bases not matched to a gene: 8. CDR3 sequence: CASSTGTGLAGELFF. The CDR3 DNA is TGCGCCAGCAGCACCGGGACAGGGCTCGCCGGGGAGCTGTTTTTT.

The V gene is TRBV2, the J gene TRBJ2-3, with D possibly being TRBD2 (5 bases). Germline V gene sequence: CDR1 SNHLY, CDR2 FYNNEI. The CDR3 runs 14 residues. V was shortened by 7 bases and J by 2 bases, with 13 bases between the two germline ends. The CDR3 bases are TGTGCCAGCAACCCGGACTCCCTCACAGATACGCAGTATTTT. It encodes CASNPDSLTDTQYF.

The CDR3 region has the DNA TGTGCCAGCAGTCCCCCGCAGGGGGGTCACGAGCAGTACTTC. Translated, it gives CASSPPQGGHEQYF. The V call is TRBV6-6, the J call TRBJ2-7; tentative D call: TRBD1 (7 bases). The germline V gene encodes CDR1 MNHNY and CDR2 SVGAGI (reference sequence). V lost 5 bases, J lost 5 bases, and 16 bases lay in between. The CDR3 runs 14 residues.

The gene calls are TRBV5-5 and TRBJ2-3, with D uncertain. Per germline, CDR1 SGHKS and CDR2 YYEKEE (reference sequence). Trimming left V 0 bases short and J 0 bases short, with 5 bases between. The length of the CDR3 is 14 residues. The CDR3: CASSLATSTDTQYF. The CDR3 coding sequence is TGTGCCAGCAGCTTGGCCACGAGCACAGATACGCAGTATTTT.

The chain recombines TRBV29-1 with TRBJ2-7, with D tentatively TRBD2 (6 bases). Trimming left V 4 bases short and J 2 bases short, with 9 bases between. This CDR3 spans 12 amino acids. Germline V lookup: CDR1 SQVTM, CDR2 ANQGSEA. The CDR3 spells CSVGEDPYEQYF. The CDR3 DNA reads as TGCAGCGTTGGGGAGGACCCCTACGAGCAGTACTTC.

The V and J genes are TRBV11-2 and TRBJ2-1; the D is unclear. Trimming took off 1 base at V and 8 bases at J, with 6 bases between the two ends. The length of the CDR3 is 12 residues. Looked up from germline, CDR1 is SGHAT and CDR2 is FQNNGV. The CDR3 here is CASSLGAYEQFF. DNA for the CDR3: TGTGCCAGCAGCTTAGGTGCGTATGAGCAGTTCTTC.

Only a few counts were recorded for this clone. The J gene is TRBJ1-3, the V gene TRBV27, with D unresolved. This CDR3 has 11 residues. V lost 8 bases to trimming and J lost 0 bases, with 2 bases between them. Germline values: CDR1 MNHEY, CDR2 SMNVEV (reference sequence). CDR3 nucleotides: TGTGCCAGCGGCTCTGGAAACACCATATATTTT. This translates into CASGSGNTIYF.

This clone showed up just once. The CDR3 region is CASRERGAYEQYF. For the CDR3, the DNA is TGTGCCAGTAGGGAGAGGGGAGCCTACGAGCAGTACTTC. The chain recombines TRBV19 with TRBJ2-7; D assignment may be TRBD1 or TRBD2 (5 bases each). Looked up from germline, CDR1 is LNHDA and CDR2 is SQIVND (reference sequence). V was pared by 6 bases and J by 2 bases, with 11 bases between. The CDR3 spans 13 residues.

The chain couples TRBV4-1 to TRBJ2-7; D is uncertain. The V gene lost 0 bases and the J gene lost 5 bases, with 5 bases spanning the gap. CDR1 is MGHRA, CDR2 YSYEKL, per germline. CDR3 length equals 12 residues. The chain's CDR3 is CASSQDWNEQYF. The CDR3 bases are TGCGCCAGCAGCCAAGATTGGAACGAGCAGTACTTC.

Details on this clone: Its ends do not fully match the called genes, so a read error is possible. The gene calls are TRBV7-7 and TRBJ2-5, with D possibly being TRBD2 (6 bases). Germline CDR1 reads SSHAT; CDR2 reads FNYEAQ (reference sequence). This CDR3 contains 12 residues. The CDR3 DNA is TGTGCTAGCAGCTTCCTGGGAGGGACCCAGTACTTC. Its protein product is CASSFLGGTQYF.

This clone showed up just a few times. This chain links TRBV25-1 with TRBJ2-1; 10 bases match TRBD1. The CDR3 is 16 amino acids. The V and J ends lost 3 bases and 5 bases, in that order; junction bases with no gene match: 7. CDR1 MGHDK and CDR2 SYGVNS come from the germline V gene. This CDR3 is CASSEAWDRGNNEQFF. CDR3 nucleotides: TGTGCCAGCAGTGAGGCATGGGACAGGGGAAACAATGAGCAGTTCTTC. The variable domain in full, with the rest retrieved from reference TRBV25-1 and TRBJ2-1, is EADIYQTPRYLVIGTGKKITLECSQTMGHDKMYWYQQDPGMELHLIHYSYGVNSTEKGDLSSESTVSRIRTEHFPLTLESARPSHTSQYLCASSEAWDRGNNEQFFGPGTRLTVL.

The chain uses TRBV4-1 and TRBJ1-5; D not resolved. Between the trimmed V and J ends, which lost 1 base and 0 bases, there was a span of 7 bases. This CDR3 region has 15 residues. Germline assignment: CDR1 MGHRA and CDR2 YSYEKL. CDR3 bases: TGCGCCAGCAGCCAAGCGCAGGCTAGCAATCAGCCCCAGCATTTT. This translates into CASSQAQASNQPQHF.

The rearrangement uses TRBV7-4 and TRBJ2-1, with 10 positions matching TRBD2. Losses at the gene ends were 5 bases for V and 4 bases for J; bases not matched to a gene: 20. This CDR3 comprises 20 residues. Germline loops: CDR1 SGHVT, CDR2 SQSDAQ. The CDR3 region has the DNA TGTGCCAGCAGCACGCCGGGACTAGCGTATTTGGGAAGGCTGTACAATGAGCAGTTCTTC. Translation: CASSTPGLAYLGRLYNEQFF.

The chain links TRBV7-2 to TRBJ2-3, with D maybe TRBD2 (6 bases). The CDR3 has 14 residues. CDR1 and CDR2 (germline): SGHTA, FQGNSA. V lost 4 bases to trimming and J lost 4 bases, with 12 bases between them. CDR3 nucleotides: TGTGCCAGCAGCTCACTTGGGGAGGCAGATACGCAGTATTTT. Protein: CASSSLGEADTQYF. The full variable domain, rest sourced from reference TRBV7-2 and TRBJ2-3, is GAGVSQSPSNKVTEKGKDVELRCDPISGHTALYWYRQSLGQGLEFLIYFQGNSAPDKSGLPSDRFSAERTGGSVSTLTIQRTQQEDSAVYLCASSSLGEADTQYFGPGTRLTVL.

In DNA, the CDR3 is TGTGCCAGCAGCTCTAGCGTAGATACGCAGTATTTT. Amino acids: CASSSSVDTQYF. The genes are TRBV7-2 and TRBJ2-3, with D possibly matching TRBD2 (6 bases). V was clipped by 4 bases and J by 5 bases, with 7 bases between them. Germline CDR1 is SGHTA and CDR2 is FQGNSA. This CDR3 contains 12 residues.

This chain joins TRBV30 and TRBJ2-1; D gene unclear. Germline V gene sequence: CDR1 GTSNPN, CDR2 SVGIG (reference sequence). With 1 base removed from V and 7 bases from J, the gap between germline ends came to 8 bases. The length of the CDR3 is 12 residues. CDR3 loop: CAWSGLGNEQFF. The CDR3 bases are TGTGCCTGGAGTGGTTTGGGGAATGAGCAGTTCTTC.

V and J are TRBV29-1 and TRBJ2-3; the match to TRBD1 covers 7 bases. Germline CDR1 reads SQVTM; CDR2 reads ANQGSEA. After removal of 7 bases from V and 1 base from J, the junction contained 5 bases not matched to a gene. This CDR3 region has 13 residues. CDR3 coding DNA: TGCAGCGGAACAGGGGTAGGCACAGATACGCAGTATTTT. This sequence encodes CSGTGVGTDTQYF.

The DNA of the CDR3 is TGTGCCAGCAGCTTCCAGGGCATAAACTATGGCTACACCTTC. Residues: CASSFQGINYGYTF. The chain links TRBV5-6 to TRBJ1-2; the D gene is possibly TRBD1 (5 bases). The CDR3 has 14 amino acids. Germline-derived CDR1 and CDR2 are SGHDT and YYEEEE. Deletions cut 2 bases from V and 2 bases from J, with 10 bases between.

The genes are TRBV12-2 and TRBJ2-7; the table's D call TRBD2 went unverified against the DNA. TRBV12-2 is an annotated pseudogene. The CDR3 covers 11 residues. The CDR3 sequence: CASGESHEQYF. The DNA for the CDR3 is TGTGCATCGGGAGAATCCCACGAGCAGTACTTC.

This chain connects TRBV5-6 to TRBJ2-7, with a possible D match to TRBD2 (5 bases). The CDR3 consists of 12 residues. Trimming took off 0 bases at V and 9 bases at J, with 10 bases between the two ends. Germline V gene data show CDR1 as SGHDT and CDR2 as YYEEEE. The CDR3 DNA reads TGTGCCAGCAGCTTGGGTACGGGGTGGCAGTACTTC. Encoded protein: CASSLGTGWQYF.

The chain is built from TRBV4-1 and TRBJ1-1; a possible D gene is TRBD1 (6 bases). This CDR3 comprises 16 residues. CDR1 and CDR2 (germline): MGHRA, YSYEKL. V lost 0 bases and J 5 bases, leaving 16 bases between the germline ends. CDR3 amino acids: CASSQDLARGRTEAFF. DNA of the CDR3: TGCGCCAGCAGCCAAGACCTCGCCAGGGGAAGGACTGAAGCTTTCTTT.

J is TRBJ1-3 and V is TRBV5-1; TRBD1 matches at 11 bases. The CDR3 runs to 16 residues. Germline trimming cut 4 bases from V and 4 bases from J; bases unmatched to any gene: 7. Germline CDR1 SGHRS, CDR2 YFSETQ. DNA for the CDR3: TGCGCCAGCAGCCCTTGGACAGGGGGCAGGGGAAACACCATATATTTT. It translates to CASSPWTGGRGNTIYF.